This passage covers 20 T cell receptor beta chains from one sample sequenced in a study of metastatic and nonmetastatic thyroid tumors. All patients were untreated before thyroid surgery. TCRdb re-called clones via MiXCR from the PCR reads. The sample lists approximately 69,000 clones; 12% to 15% were seen once. Sequencing was performed on blood. These receptors were obtained from a male donor with papillary thyroid cancer or a benign thyroid nodule (not recorded which). Some clones in this sample may be carry-over from other donors' samples.

This clone was observed many times. The CDR3 sequence is CASSQDVARGGNTIYF. As DNA, the CDR3 is TGTGCCAGCAGCCAAGATGTGGCCCGCGGAGGAAACACCATATATTTT. The rearrangement links TRBV3-1 to TRBJ1-3; D gene ambiguous. V was clipped by 0 bases and J by 4 bases, with 13 bases between them. The CDR3 covers 16 residues. CDR1 LGHDT and CDR2 YNNKEL come from the germline V gene (reference sequence).

At least ten counts were recorded for this clone. Other DNA variants within this sample encode the same CDR3. The chain carries TRBV5-1 and TRBJ2-2; D might be TRBD2 (5 bases). Germline V CDR1 and CDR2: SGHRS, YFSETQ. CDR3 length equals 15 residues. V was shortened by 1 base and J by 7 bases, with 14 bases between the two germline ends. The CDR3 loop is CASSLRSAGGGELFF. CDR3 nucleotide sequence: TGCGCCAGCAGCTTGCGGTCGGCCGGAGGCGGGGAGCTGTTTTTT.

Ten or more counts support this clone. The chain joins TRBV9 to TRBJ1-6; no clear D gene. CDR1 and CDR2 (germline): SGDLS, YYNGEE. The CDR3 spans 14 residues. V was cut by 3 bases and J by 8 bases, with 12 bases left in between. The DNA of the CDR3 is TGTGCCAGCAGCGCCGGAGATGGTTATTCACCCCTCCACTTT. It translates to CASSAGDGYSPLHF.

This clone was counted many times. Distinct nucleotide sequences in the sample also encode this CDR3. The chain uses TRBV29-1 and TRBJ1-1, with 8 bases matching TRBD1. The germline V gene has CDR1 SQVTM and CDR2 ANQGSEA. The CDR3 sequence is 15 residues long. V shed 1 base and J 5 bases; nucleotides not matched to a gene: 9. The DNA for the CDR3 is TGCAGCGTTGAAGGGACAGGGACTTTAGGGACTGAAGCTTTCTTT. Its protein product is CSVEGTGTLGTEAFF.

This clone is medium-sized (0.01 to 0.1%). The chain employs TRBV6-4 and TRBJ1-5; D unresolved. Trimming left V 6 bases short and J 3 bases short, with 15 bases between. The germline gives CDR1 MRHNA, CDR2 SNTAGT. The CDR3 extends over 15 amino acids. The CDR3 loop is CASRVNSDPNQPQHF. The CDR3 DNA is TGTGCCAGCAGAGTTAACAGCGACCCCAATCAGCCCCAGCATTTT.

This clone was detected many times. The chain carries TRBV20-1 and TRBJ1-2; D remains ambiguous. The CDR3 totals 14 residues. Germline CDR1 and CDR2: DFQATT and SNEGSKA (reference sequence). V lost 0 bases, J lost 4 bases, and 12 bases lay in between. The CDR3 bases are TGCAGTGCTAGAGATGGATGGTTCGTCTATGGCTACACCTTC. Translation: CSARDGWFVYGYTF.

Ten or more counts support this clone. The CDR3 nucleotides are TGTGCCACAGAGGATCCCGTTTCGTTCCTTGGCTACACCTTC. It specifies CATEDPVSFLGYTF. This chain links TRBV12-3 or TRBV12-4 with TRBJ1-2; the D is unclear. This CDR3 has 14 residues. V lost 10 bases to trimming and J lost 7 bases, with 22 bases between them.

This clone was counted a few times. The genes are TRBV28 and TRBJ1-2; D perhaps matches TRBD1 (5 bases). With 5 bases removed from V and 2 bases from J, the gap between germline ends came to 12 bases. The CDR3 spans 14 residues. From germline, CDR1 is MDHEN and CDR2 SYDVKM. The CDR3 loop reads CASSPTDSNYGYTF. CDR3 nucleotide sequence: TGTGCCAGCAGTCCGACAGATTCAAACTATGGCTACACCTTC.

This clone was recorded at least ten times. The CDR3 here is CSARGGGNEKLFF. The CDR3 region has the DNA TGCAGTGCTAGAGGTGGGGGCAATGAAAAACTGTTTTTT. This sequence joins TRBV20-1 and TRBJ1-4; D is possibly TRBD1 (6 bases). Germline CDR1 and CDR2: DFQATT and SNEGSKA (reference sequence). V was trimmed by 1 base and J by 5 bases, leaving 8 bases between them. The length of the CDR3 is 13 residues.

The sample holds a few counts of this clone. The chain carries TRBV29-1 and TRBJ2-6; D assignment may be TRBD1 or TRBD2 (5 bases each). V was trimmed by 2 bases and J by 2 bases, leaving 13 bases between them. The CDR3 is 16 residues long. CDR1 and CDR2 from the germline V gene are SQVTM and ANQGSEA. CDR3 protein: CSVELPSGPGANVLTF. CDR3 DNA sequence: TGCAGCGTTGAACTTCCTTCGGGGCCTGGGGCCAACGTCCTGACTTTC. The full variable domain, rest sourced from reference TRBV29-1 and TRBJ2-6, is SAVISQKPSRDICQRGTSLTIQCQVDSQVTMMFWYRQQPGQSLTLIATANQGSEATYESGFVIDKFPISRPNLTFSTLTVSNMSPEDSSIYLCSVELPSGPGANVLTFGAGSRLTVL.

This chain connects TRBV20-1 to TRBJ2-2; 7 nucleotides align to TRBD2. The V and J ends lost 6 bases and 5 bases, in that order; junction bases with no gene match: 9. The CDR3 is 14 amino acids. The germline gives CDR1 DFQATT, CDR2 SNEGSKA (reference sequence). This CDR3 reads CSACGGRETGELFF. The CDR3 DNA is TGCAGTGCGTGTGGGGGGAGGGAGACCGGGGAGCTGTTTTTT.

This clone occurred many times. The chain joins TRBV7-2 to TRBJ2-5; 7 bases line up with TRBD2. In germline, CDR1 is SGHTA, CDR2 FQGNSA. Trimming took 0 bases from V and 5 from J; bases not matched to a gene: 6. This CDR3 region has 15 residues. The CDR3, as DNA: TGTGCCAGCAGCTTAGCCGTCGGGGGAGGGGAGACCCAGTACTTC. Its protein is CASSLAVGGGETQYF.

This clone was counted many times. The V and J genes are TRBV11-2 and TRBJ1-1; D is ambiguous. There are 14 residues in the CDR3. Trimming removed 6 bases from V and 4 bases from J, with 15 bases in between. Germline V gene data show CDR1 as SGHAT and CDR2 as FQNNGV. CDR3 in DNA: TGTGCCAGCAGGTCTGGTACTTGGGGCACTGAAGCTTTCTTT. This codes for CASRSGTWGTEAFF.

This clone was picked up a small number of times. A much larger clone differs by one base, so this may be a read error. The rearrangement uses TRBV19 and TRBJ2-5; 8 bases line up with TRBD1. CDR3 length: 14 amino acids. Germline trimming cut 6 bases from V and 2 bases from J; bases unmatched to any gene: 5. Per the germline V gene, CDR1 is LNHDA and CDR2 is SQIVND (reference sequence). The CDR3 nucleotides are TGTGCCAGTAGCTCGGGACAGGTACAAGAGACCCAGTACTTC. It specifies CASSSGQVQETQYF.

The table lists this clone with many counts. The chain recombines TRBV5-5 with TRBJ2-7, with 7 bases that match TRBD1. This CDR3 region has 15 residues. CDR1 is SGHKS, CDR2 YYEKEE, per germline (reference sequence). The junction had 6 bases not matched to a gene; V was cut back by 3 bases and J by 0 bases. The CDR3 region has the DNA TGTGCCAGCAGCTATGGACAGGCGAGCTCCTACGAGCAGTACTTC. Protein sequence: CASSYGQASSYEQYF.

There are many counts of this clone. This CDR3 is also generated by other DNA sequences in the sample. DNA of the CDR3: TGCGCCAGCAGCTTGCAACTAGCGGGAGTGGACGGGGAGCTGTTTTTT. This translates into CASSLQLAGVDGELFF. J is TRBJ2-2 and V is TRBV5-1, with 11 bases identical to TRBD2. Germline V gene lookup returns CDR1 SGHRS and CDR2 YFSETQ. V gave up 1 base and J gave up 7 bases; unmatched junction bases: 6. CDR3 length equals 16 residues.

A note on this clone: Germline is not matched at one junction end, which may reflect a read error. The chain couples TRBV12-3 or TRBV12-4 to TRBJ1-6; 7 bases fit TRBD1. CDR3 length: 16 residues. CDR3 residues: CACSLGQVAYNSPIHF. The CDR3 coding sequence is TGTGCCTGCAGTTTAGGACAGGTCGCCTATAATTCACCCATCCACTTT.

This clone was recorded at least ten times. Other DNA sequences in this specimen translate into the identical CDR3. Written as DNA, the CDR3 is TGTGCCAGCAGCGTAGGGACAGACACTGAAGCTTTCTTT. Encoded protein: CASSVGTDTEAFF. The J gene is TRBJ1-1, the V gene TRBV9, with D possibly matching TRBD1 (6 bases). There are 13 residues in the CDR3. Germline V lookup: CDR1 SGDLS, CDR2 YYNGEE. V was shortened by 0 bases and J by 3 bases, with 6 bases between the two germline ends.

This chain links TRBV11-1 with TRBJ2-3; 13 nucleotides align to TRBD2. The CDR3 spans 18 residues. CDR1 and CDR2 from the germline V gene are SGHAT and FQDESV (reference sequence). This CDR3 is CVSSDGTSGIRSTDTQYF. The CDR3 region has the DNA TGTGTCAGTAGCGACGGGACTAGCGGGATTCGTAGCACAGATACGCAGTATTTT.

The chain joins TRBV27 to TRBJ1-6; TRBD1 agrees at 10 bases. This CDR3 region has 16 residues. Trimming took 5 bases from V and 12 from J; bases not matched to a gene: 13. From germline, CDR1 is MNHEY and CDR2 SMNVEV (reference sequence). The CDR3 loop is CASSPPPRTGGLPLHF. Here the CDR3 DNA reads TGTGCCAGCAGTCCTCCCCCAAGGACAGGGGGATTACCCCTCCACTTT.